Listed below are T cell receptor beta chains from one sample, sequenced in a study of vaccination effects on CD4 cells after COVID-19. Their antigens are not known. Some clones are missing from TCRdb's copy, which holds only in-frame ones; the method was immunoSEQ multiplex PCR. The data hold approximately 45,000 clones, with roughly four fifths observed a single time. The sample consisted of CD4+ T cells from PBMCs cultured without peptide, taken before COVID-19 vaccination. The receptors originated from a human donor who had a prior SARS-CoV-2 infection. The CDR3 runs from the conserved cysteine through the conserved F or W. The D gene is left open where the match is weak. A row's size may be missing; if present it is once, few, many or a size class.

TRBJ1-5,-,TRBV6-5,TRBD1,CASSPDRGSNQPQHF,TGTGCCAGCAGCCCCGACAGGGGAAGCAATCAGCCCCAGCATTTT
TRBJ1-1,-,TRBV6-5,-,CASSYEGNRNTEAFF,TGTGCCAGCAGTTACGAGGGGAACCGGAACACTGAAGCTTTCTTT
TRBJ1-1,few,TRBV7-2,-,CASSRQVDTEAFF,TGTGCCAGCAGCCGGCAGGTTGACACTGAAGCTTTCTTT
TRBJ2-7,once,TRBV3-1/TRBV3-2,-,CASSHSGSSYEQYF,TGTGCCAGCAGCCATAGCGGAAGCTCCTACGAGCAGTACTTC
TRBJ1-6,-,TRBV2,-,CASRPGTSSYNSPLHF,TGTGCCAGCAGACCCGGGACAAGCTCCTATAATTCACCCCTCCACTTT
TRBJ2-2,-,TRBV19,TRBD1,CASSPDRDRELFF,TGTGCCAGTAGTCCGGACAGGGACCGGGAGCTGTTTTTT
TRBJ1-3,-,TRBV11-2,-,CASSQGWRENTIYF,TGTGCCAGCAGCCAAGGGTGGCGGGAAAACACCATATATTTT
TRBJ2-1,-,TRBV7-2,TRBD1,CASSMTGINEQFF,TGTGCCAGCAGCATGACAGGGATCAATGAGCAGTTCTTC
TRBJ1-5,-,TRBV30,-,CAWSEDRDQPQHF,TGTGCCTGGAGTGAAGACAGAGATCAGCCCCAGCATTTT
TRBJ1-2,-,TRBV19,TRBD1,CASRSDRATNYGYTF,TGTGCCAGTAGATCGGACAGGGCCACTAACTATGGCTACACCTTC
TRBJ2-3,-,TRBV5-1,TRBD2,CASGLGTSVFDTQYF,TGCGCCAGCGGCTTAGGGACTAGCGTCTTTGATACGCAGTATTTT
TRBJ2-6,-,TRBV5-5,TRBD1,CASSRNTGALITSTF,TGTGCCAGCAGCCGAAATACAGGGGCCCTGATCACAAGTACTTTC
TRBJ2-1,once,TRBV4-1,TRBD2,CASSQDQTSGGNNEQFF,TGCGCCAGCAGCCAAGATCAGACTAGCGGGGGGAACAATGAGCAGTTCTTC
TRBJ2-7,-,TRBV6-2/TRBV6-3,TRBD2,CASSYEAGYPSEQYF,TGTGCCAGCAGTTACGAAGCGGGGTATCCCTCCGAGCAGTACTTC
TRBJ1-2,few,TRBV5-6,-,CASSWPQGDGYTF,TGTGCCAGCAGCTGGCCCCAGGGAGATGGCTACACCTTC
TRBJ2-7,-,TRBV7-2,TRBD2,CASSWGTGTSDYEQYF,TGTGCCAGCAGCTGGGGGACCGGGACTAGCGACTACGAGCAGTACTTC
TRBJ1-1,-,TRBV29-1,-,CSVDRAEAEAFF,TGCAGCGTTGACAGGGCGGAGGCTGAAGCTTTCTTT
TRBJ2-3,-,TRBV24-1,-,CATSDKTEPLDTQYF,TGTGCCACCAGTGATAAGACAGAACCCCTAGATACGCAGTATTTT
TRBJ2-3,-,TRBV7-9,-,CASSFTGDTQYF,TGTGCCAGCAGCTTCACGGGGGATACGCAGTATTTT
TRBJ1-1,-,TRBV10-3,TRBD1,CAIRAGQVSFGAFF,TGTGCCATCAGAGCGGGACAGGTTTCATTCGGAGCTTTCTTT
TRBJ2-7,-,TRBV7-9,-,CASSLVPEGPYEQYF,TGTGCCAGCAGCTTAGTCCCAGAGGGTCCCTACGAGCAGTACTTC
TRBJ1-2,-,TRBV27,TRBD1,CASSSQRTGYGYTF,TGTGCCAGCAGTTCCCAAAGGACAGGGTATGGCTACACCTTC
TRBJ1-1,-,TRBV2,TRBD1,CASSYRGNTEAFF,TGTGCCAGCAGTTACAGGGGGAACACTGAAGCTTTCTTT
TRBJ2-1,-,TRBV5-1,-,CASSLLLRGDSYNEQFF,TGCGCCAGCAGCCTACTTCTTCGCGGGGATTCCTACAATGAGCAGTTCTTC
TRBJ2-5,-,TRBV5-5,TRBD2,CASSRLAGQETQYF,TGTGCCAGCAGCAGACTAGCGGGACAAGAGACCCAGTACTTC
TRBJ2-3,-,TRBV5-4,-,CASSLASSPTNTQYF,TGTGCCAGCAGCTTAGCTAGCTCGCCCACGAATACGCAGTATTTT
TRBJ1-5,few,TRBV5-4,TRBD1,CASSLQGAGQPQHF,TGTGCCAGCAGCTTGCAGGGGGCAGGACAGCCCCAGCATTTT
TRBJ2-6,-,TRBV5-1,-,CASRKLISGANVLTF,TGCGCCAGCCGAAAATTGATCTCTGGGGCCAACGTCCTGACTTTC
TRBJ1-6,-,TRBV21-1,-,CASSKGDGALHF,TGTGCCAGCAGCAAGGGGGATGGGGCCCTCCACTTT
TRBJ2-5,-,TRBV5-6,TRBD2,CASSFVAGGGETQYF,TGTGCCAGCAGCTTTGTAGCGGGGGGGGGAGAGACCCAGTACTTC
TRBJ2-7,-,TRBV3-1/TRBV3-2,-,CASSAGHEQYF,TGTGCGAGCAGTGCGGGACACGAGCAGTACTTC
TRBJ2-3,few,TRBV7-8,TRBD2,CASSLFWTGRGRDTQYF,TGTGCCAGCAGCTTATTTTGGACGGGCCGCGGGAGGGATACGCAGTATTTT
TRBJ2-1,-,TRBV7-2,-,CASSLPRGPYNEQFF,TGTGCCAGCAGCTTACCCAGGGGCCCCTACAATGAGCAGTTCTTC
TRBJ2-1,-,TRBV2,-,CASSEVYISGEQFF,TGTGCCAGCAGTGAAGTTTACATCTCTGGTGAGCAGTTCTTC
TRBJ1-6,-,TRBV2,-,CASSVTDNSPLHF,TGTGCCAGCAGTGTAACAGATAATTCACCCCTCCACTTT
TRBJ2-3,-,TRBV5-4,-,CASSLYGGSTDTQYF,TGTGCCAGCAGCTTGTATGGGGGATCCACAGATACGCAGTATTTT
TRBJ1-5,-,TRBV5-5,TRBD1,CASSWDSRNQPQHF,TGTGCCAGCAGCTGGGACAGTCGGAATCAGCCCCAGCATTTT
TRBJ2-3,-,TRBV5-1,-,CASSIGPGDTQYF,TGCGCCAGCAGCATTGGACCCGGAGATACGCAGTATTTT
TRBJ2-2,few,TRBV5-1,-,CASSPPPGDTGELFF,TGCGCCAGCAGTCCCCCGCCAGGAGACACCGGGGAGCTGTTTTTT
TRBJ1-2,few,TRBV2,-,CASSEWRQLAGYTF,TGTGCCAGCAGTGAATGGCGACAGCTAGCTGGCTACACCTTC
TRBJ2-1,few,TRBV6-4,TRBD2,CASSDWTSGGEQFF,TGTGCCAGCAGTGACTGGACTAGCGGGGGCGAGCAGTTCTTC
TRBJ2-7,-,TRBV6-2/TRBV6-3,-,CASSFGRRGFEQYF,TGTGCCAGCAGTTTCGGACGAAGGGGCTTCGAGCAGTACTTC
TRBJ1-3,once,TRBV18,-,CASSSTTGGSGNTIYF,TGTGCCAGCTCATCGACGACGGGTGGGTCTGGAAACACCATATATTTT
TRBJ1-2,-,TRBV19,TRBD1,CASSIISGTGVGYGYTF,TGTGCCAGTAGTATCATTTCCGGGACAGGGGTGGGCTATGGCTACACCTTC
TRBJ2-5,-,TRBV11-3,-,CASSFDSRSETQYF,TGTGCCAGCAGCTTTGACAGCAGGTCAGAGACCCAGTACTTC
TRBJ1-1,-,TRBV3-1/TRBV3-2,-,CASSRRGLNTEAFF,TGTGCCAGCAGCCGAAGGGGCTTGAACACTGAAGCTTTCTTT
TRBJ1-1,-,TRBV11-2,-,CASSPQARRWNTEAFF,TGTGCCAGCAGCCCGCAGGCCCGTCGGTGGAACACTGAAGCTTTCTTT
TRBJ1-1,few,TRBV7-8,-,CASSLAGGRVPAFF,TGTGCCAGCAGCTTAGCAGGTGGGAGAGTACCAGCTTTCTTT
TRBJ2-7,-,TRBV5-1,TRBD1,CASSLADRGLYEQYF,TGCGCCAGCAGCTTGGCTGACAGGGGGTTATACGAGCAGTACTTC
TRBJ2-3,-,TRBV7-3,-,CASSLIGSTSGQDTQYF,TGTGCCAGCAGCTTAATAGGTAGTACTTCAGGGCAAGATACGCAGTATTTT
TRBJ2-1,once,TRBV5-4,TRBD2,CASSLVREGNNEQFF,TGTGCCAGCAGCTTGGTGCGGGAGGGAAACAATGAGCAGTTCTTC
TRBJ2-3,-,TRBV11-3,-,CASSSDGRTDTQYF,TGTGCCAGCAGCTCGGACGGACGCACAGATACGCAGTATTTT
TRBJ1-1,-,TRBV5-4,TRBD1,CASSKGAGGGGTEAFF,TGTGCCAGCAGCAAGGGGGCAGGGGGCGGGGGCACTGAAGCTTTCTTT
TRBJ2-3,-,TRBV30,TRBD2,CAWSVWLAAYTDTQYF,TGTGCCTGGAGTGTGTGGCTAGCGGCCTACACAGATACGCAGTATTTT
TRBJ2-1,-,TRBV19,TRBD2,CASSIEAGVVEQFF,TGTGCCAGTAGTATAGAAGCGGGGGTTGTAGAGCAGTTCTTC
TRBJ2-2,few,TRBV30,-,CAWSVLKYANTGELFF,TGTGCCTGGAGTGTATTGAAATACGCGAACACCGGGGAGCTGTTTTTT
TRBJ1-4,-,TRBV2,-,CASSDRTTNEKLFF,TGTGCCAGCAGTGACAGGACCACGAATGAAAAACTGTTTTTT
TRBJ2-7,-,TRBV18,-,CASSGYWASSSYEQYF,TGTGCCAGCTCTGGGTATTGGGCTAGCAGCTCCTACGAGCAGTACTTC